This entry lists 32 T cell receptor beta chains sequenced from one sample in a study of CD4 T cells in relation to SARS-CoV-2 and coronaviruses. The table came from immunoSEQ multiplex PCR; TCRdb's copy has only in-frame clones and leaves some out. Of approximately 60,000 clones in the sample, roughly 94% are singletons; the top ten hold 0.3% to 0.45%. Source material: naive CD4+ T cells from PBMCs. Subset here: naive CD4+ T cells isolated by negative enrichment. The receptors here all came from an adult with COVID-19.

This sequence joins TRBV29-1 and TRBJ2-2; D might be TRBD1 or TRBD2, each matching 5 bases. The CDR3 has 15 residues. V was shortened by 5 bases and J by 0 bases, with 13 bases between the two germline ends. The V gene's germline CDR1 is SQVTM and CDR2 ANQGSEA. CDR3 sequence (DNA): TGCAGCGTTCGATCCGGGACCCCGAACACCGGGGAGCTGTTTTTT. This encodes CSVRSGTPNTGELFF.

J is TRBJ2-7 and V is TRBV13; 8 nucleotides match TRBD1. Germline V gives CDR1 PRHDT, CDR2 FYEKMQ (reference sequence). The CDR3 loop spans 14 amino acids. J gave up 2 bases and V 5 bases, and 5 bases lay outside the gene matches. CDR3 residues: CASSTRTGTYEQYF. The CDR3 nucleotides read TGTGCCAGCAGCACCCGGACAGGGACCTACGAGCAGTACTTC.

The CDR3 region has the DNA TGTGCCAGCAGTTCAGGGAACACTGAAGCTTTCTTT. Amino acid sequence: CASSSGNTEAFF. V usage is TRBV6-5 and J usage is TRBJ1-1; D uncertain. This CDR3 contains 12 residues. V gave up 4 bases and J gave up 1 base, with 4 bases separating them. CDR1 is MNHEY and CDR2 is SVGAGI in the germline V gene.

The V call is TRBV30, the J call TRBJ2-1, with 11 bases identical to TRBD2. From germline, CDR1 is GTSNPN and CDR2 SVGIG (reference sequence). V shed 2 bases and J 4 bases; nucleotides not matched to a gene: 4. The CDR3 extends over 15 amino acids. The CDR3 loop reads CAWSRTSGSYNEQFF. The CDR3 bases are TGTGCCTGGAGTCGTACTAGCGGGAGTTACAATGAGCAGTTCTTC.

This chain connects TRBV5-1 to TRBJ1-1, with 7 bases matching TRBD1. Per germline, CDR1 SGHRS and CDR2 YFSETQ. With 4 bases clipped from V and 3 bases from J, the junction kept 3 bases outside the gene matches. This CDR3 region has 13 residues. CDR3 sequence (DNA): TGCGCCAGCAGCCAACAGGGGTACACTGAAGCTTTCTTT. It yields the protein CASSQQGYTEAFF.

The chain couples TRBV5-1 to TRBJ2-3; D is undetermined. From germline, CDR1 is SGHRS and CDR2 YFSETQ. The CDR3 sequence is 17 residues long. V lost 1 base, J lost 0 bases, and 15 bases lay in between. CDR3 sequence (DNA): TGCGCCAGCAGCTTGCGGTCTTGGTACTCTAGCACAGATACGCAGTATTTT. Translated, it gives CASSLRSWYSSTDTQYF.

This clone appeared a single time. This chain links TRBV28 with TRBJ1-2, with TRBD1 as a possible D gene (6 bases). Germline V gene data show CDR1 as MDHEN and CDR2 as SYDVKM. The CDR3 covers 13 residues. V was shortened by 3 bases and J by 6 bases, with 11 bases between the two germline ends. The CDR3 protein is CASSFQGRNGYTF. CDR3 in DNA: TGTGCCAGCAGTTTTCAGGGGAGGAATGGCTACACCTTC.

The chain recombines TRBV10-3 with TRBJ1-5, with 9 bases identical to TRBD1. The ends lost 6 bases at V and 5 bases at J; junction bases unmatched: 5. Germline lookup yields CDR1 ENHRY and CDR2 SYGVKD. The length of the CDR3 is 14 residues. The chain's CDR3 is CAIRGQGRHQPQHF. CDR3 coding DNA: TGTGCCATCAGGGGACAGGGTAGGCATCAGCCCCAGCATTTT.

V and J are TRBV30 and TRBJ2-5, with no clear D. This CDR3 has 14 amino acids. V was shortened by 0 bases and J by 1 base, with 9 bases between the two germline ends. Germline-derived CDR1 and CDR2 are GTSNPN and SVGIG (reference sequence). CDR3: CAWSVSTIQETQYF. The CDR3 coding sequence is TGTGCCTGGAGTGTTTCAACGATCCAAGAGACCCAGTACTTC.

The chain combines TRBV5-1 with TRBJ2-6, with 10 bases identical to TRBD1. This CDR3 region has 17 residues. V lost 4 bases, J lost 0 bases, and 4 bases stayed unmatched. CDR1 and CDR2 (germline): SGHRS, YFSETQ. DNA for the CDR3: TGCGCCAGCAGCCTCGGGACAGGGGCCTCTGGGGCCAACGTCCTGACTTTC. Residues: CASSLGTGASGANVLTF.

The chain carries TRBV7-3 and TRBJ2-1; TRBD1 might be the D (6 bases). CDR1 is SGHTA, CDR2 FQGTGA, per germline. V was pared by 4 bases and J by 5 bases, with 9 bases between. The CDR3 covers 13 residues. Written as DNA, the CDR3 is TGTGCCAGCAGCTCTGGGACAAACAATGAGCAGTTCTTC. Translating gives CASSSGTNNEQFF.

This chain joins TRBV5-4 and TRBJ2-7; 8 bases match TRBD1. V dropped 0 bases and J dropped 3; count of bases not matched to a gene: 5. This CDR3 spans 15 amino acids. Per the germline V gene, CDR1 is SGHNT and CDR2 is YYREEE (reference sequence). The CDR3 spells CASSLETGENYEQYF. In DNA, the CDR3 is TGTGCCAGCAGCTTGGAGACAGGGGAAAACTACGAGCAGTACTTC.

The chain couples TRBV6-1 to TRBJ2-7; 8 bases align to TRBD2. This CDR3 spans 15 amino acids. Germline V CDR1 and CDR2: MNHNS, SASEGT. V lost 8 bases to trimming and J lost 5 bases; unmatched junction nucleotides: 14. CDR3 loop: CASHARRAGVDEQYF. DNA of the CDR3: TGTGCCAGCCATGCTCGTCGAGCGGGAGTGGACGAGCAGTACTTC.

The chain is built from TRBV20-1 and TRBJ1-2; D is possibly TRBD1 (5 bases). CDR3 length equals 10 residues. CDR1 and CDR2 from the germline V gene are DFQATT and SNEGSKA (reference sequence). V was shortened by 3 bases and J by 10 bases, with 9 bases between the two germline ends. CDR3 sequence reads: CSASPGAYTF. The CDR3 DNA follows: TGCAGTGCTAGCCCCGGGGCCTACACCTTC.

The J gene is TRBJ2-3, the V gene TRBV5-1; either TRBD1 or TRBD2 may supply D (5 bases each). V lost 1 base and J lost 6, with 18 bases in between. The CDR3 runs 16 residues. The V gene's germline CDR1 is SGHRS and CDR2 YFSETQ. The CDR3 DNA follows: TGCGCCAGCAGCTTGTCTGCAGGGTGGAGGAGTGATACGCAGTATTTT. Encoded protein: CASSLSAGWRSDTQYF.

This chain joins TRBV2 and TRBJ2-2; D call uncertain. Germline CDR1 is SNHLY and CDR2 is FYNNEI. Between the trimmed V and J ends, which lost 6 bases and 3 bases, there was a span of 11 bases. The CDR3 contains 14 residues. In nucleotides, the CDR3 is TGTGCCAGCAGGTCGGAGCGTCACACCGGGGAGCTGTTTTTT. Encoded protein: CASRSERHTGELFF.

The table lists this clone with a count of one. The chain employs TRBV5-6 and TRBJ1-2, with a weak D call TRBD1 (5 bases). V lost 1 base and J lost 7, with 11 bases in between. Germline V gives CDR1 SGHDT, CDR2 YYEEEE. The CDR3 is 13 amino acids. The DNA for the CDR3 is TGTGCCAGCAGCTTGCGGTACGGGGCTGGCTACACCTTC. Protein sequence: CASSLRYGAGYTF.

The chain's CDR3 is CAISEQRSNQPQHF. DNA for the CDR3: TGTGCCATCAGTGAACAGAGGAGCAATCAGCCCCAGCATTTT. V and J are TRBV10-3 and TRBJ1-5; no clear D gene. The CDR3 length is 14 residues. Per the germline V gene, CDR1 is ENHRY and CDR2 is SYGVKD. The V end was cut by 3 bases, the J end by 1 base, with 7 bases between.

The table lists this clone with a count of one. The CDR3 region is CASSPTTKVQETQYF. In nucleotides, the CDR3 is TGTGCCAGCAGCCCGACCACTAAAGTCCAAGAGACCCAGTACTTC. V gene TRBV11-2 combines with J gene TRBJ2-5; D not resolved. With 5 bases removed from V and 1 base from J, the gap between germline ends came to 14 bases. Germline V gene data show CDR1 as SGHAT and CDR2 as FQNNGV. The CDR3 length is 15 residues.

This clone was counted once. V usage is TRBV7-9 and J usage is TRBJ2-1; 8 positions agree with TRBD2. Trimming took 0 bases from V and 7 from J; bases not matched to a gene: 5. The germline V gene encodes CDR1 SEHNR and CDR2 FQNEAQ (reference sequence). The length of the CDR3 is 15 residues. The CDR3 coding sequence is TGTGCCAGCAGCTTAGCAAGCGGGAGCTTTAATGAGCAGTTCTTC. Its translation is CASSLASGSFNEQFF.

CDR3 sequence reads: CASRRGGGNEQFF. Here the CDR3 DNA reads TGTGCCAGCAGACGAGGTGGCGGCAATGAGCAGTTCTTC. The genes are TRBV7-3 and TRBJ2-1; the D is unclear. Looked up from germline, CDR1 is SGHTA and CDR2 is FQGTGA. V was shortened by 6 bases and J by 6 bases, with 12 bases between the two germline ends. The CDR3 sequence is 13 residues long.

The rearrangement uses TRBV6-1 and TRBJ2-7, with TRBD1 as a possible D gene (6 bases). V lost 4 bases, J lost 0 bases, and 16 bases lay in between. In germline, CDR1 is MNHNS, CDR2 SASEGT. This CDR3 comprises 16 residues. CDR3: CASSGGRATDSYEQYF. The CDR3 region has the DNA TGTGCCAGCAGTGGGGGGCGGGCCACCGACTCCTACGAGCAGTACTTC.

The chain joins TRBV20-1 to TRBJ2-2; D is ambiguous. V shed 3 bases and J shed 0 bases, with 5 bases lying between them. The CDR3 runs to 13 residues. CDR1 and CDR2 (germline): DFQATT, SNEGSKA (reference sequence). DNA for the CDR3: TGCAGTGCTAGTAGTGCGAACACCGGGGAGCTGTTTTTT. This sequence encodes CSASSANTGELFF.

The chain uses TRBV11-2 and TRBJ1-2; D not certain. CDR1 and CDR2 (germline): SGHAT, FQNNGV. Trimming pared 1 base from V and 8 bases from J, leaving 11 bases between. The CDR3 is made up of 13 amino acids. The CDR3: CASSLVPRGGYTF. DNA of the CDR3: TGTGCCAGCAGCTTAGTCCCTCGCGGGGGCTACACCTTC.

The chain carries TRBV19 and TRBJ2-1; TRBD2 might be the D (6 bases). The CDR3 has 14 residues. Per the germline V gene, CDR1 is LNHDA and CDR2 is SQIVND (reference sequence). V was trimmed by 1 base and J by 6 bases, leaving 10 bases between them. The CDR3 protein is CASSIGGLSNEQFF. CDR3 DNA sequence: TGTGCCAGTAGTATAGGGGGACTCAGCAATGAGCAGTTCTTC.

The chain uses TRBV2 and TRBJ1-1; 7 bases line up with TRBD1. This CDR3 contains 15 residues. The V and J ends lost 1 base and 2 bases, in that order; junction bases with no gene match: 4. Germline-derived CDR1 and CDR2 are SNHLY and FYNNEI. CDR3 DNA: TGTGCCAGCAGTGAAGTTCGGACAGGCAACACTGAAGCTTTCTTT. Its translation is CASSEVRTGNTEAFF.

V and J are TRBV18 and TRBJ2-7; the match to TRBD1 covers 8 bases. CDR3 length: 12 residues. Unmatched junction bases numbered 1, after V lost 3 bases and J lost 6 bases. The germline V gene has CDR1 KGHSH and CDR2 LQKENI. CDR3 sequence reads: CASSPDRGEQYF. The CDR3, as DNA: TGTGCCAGCTCACCCGACAGGGGCGAGCAGTACTTC.

This clone was detected only a few times. V usage is TRBV9 and J usage is TRBJ1-5; D is possibly TRBD1 (5 bases). CDR3 length: 15 residues. Germline V CDR1 and CDR2: SGDLS, YYNGEE. Trimming removed 4 bases from V and 0 bases from J, with 11 bases in between. The CDR3, as DNA: TGTGCCAGCAGCCCGACAGCTTATAGCAATCAGCCCCAGCATTTT. Its protein product is CASSPTAYSNQPQHF. Drawing the rest from reference TRBV9 and TRBJ1-5, the complete variable domain is DSGVTQTPKHLITATGQRVTLRCSPRSGDLSVYWYQQSLDQGLQFLIQYYNGEERAKGNILERFSAQQFPDLHSELNLSSLELGDSALYFCASSPTAYSNQPQHFGDGTRLSIL.

The genes are TRBV7-2 and TRBJ2-3; D call uncertain. V lost 2 bases and J 2 bases, leaving 5 bases between the germline ends. Germline assignment: CDR1 SGHTA and CDR2 FQGNSA. The CDR3 sequence is 13 residues long. CDR3 residues: CASSLQVTDTQYF. In DNA, the CDR3 is TGTGCCAGCAGCTTACAGGTCACAGATACGCAGTATTTT.

V and J are TRBV18 and TRBJ2-7; the D gene is possibly TRBD2 (5 bases). The CDR3 has 15 amino acids. Per germline, CDR1 KGHSH and CDR2 LQKENI. Deletions cut 2 bases from V and 3 bases from J, with 14 bases between. CDR3 sequence: CASSPAGVPNYEQYF. The CDR3, as DNA: TGTGCCAGCTCACCAGCGGGCGTACCGAACTACGAGCAGTACTTC. The full variable domain, completed using reference TRBV18 and TRBJ2-7, is NAGVMQNPRHLVRRRGQEARLRCSPMKGHSHVYWYRQLPEEGLKFMVYLQKENIIDESGMPKERFSAEFPKEGPSILRIQQVVRGDSAAYFCASSPAGVPNYEQYFGPGTRLTVT.

This chain uses TRBV7-3 with TRBJ2-7; D perhaps matches TRBD2 (5 bases). The CDR3 totals 14 residues. The germline V gene encodes CDR1 SGHTA and CDR2 FQGTGA. V was clipped by 6 bases and J by 3 bases, with 15 bases between them. This chain's CDR3 is CASSASGGNYEQYF. The CDR3, as DNA: TGTGCCAGCAGTGCCAGCGGTGGAAACTACGAGCAGTACTTC.

The chain employs TRBV6-6 and TRBJ2-7; 7 positions match TRBD2. CDR3 length: 16 residues. V was clipped by 5 bases and J by 4 bases; unmatched bases: 14. CDR1 MNHNY and CDR2 SVGAGI come from the germline V gene (reference sequence). CDR3 loop: CASSPRLAGGVYEQYF. The DNA for the CDR3 is TGTGCCAGCAGTCCCCGACTAGCTGGAGGGGTATACGAGCAGTACTTC.